This T cell receptor (beta chain) was found in a study of control samples from healthy donors and cancer patients. CDR1 is LNHDA and CDR2 is SQIVND in the germline V gene (reference sequence). The CDR3 consists of 14 residues. V lost 10 bases, J lost 3 bases, and 12 bases stayed unmatched. Profiled with immunoSEQ multiplex PCR; TCRdb holds only in-frame clones, not every one. The sample shows about 130,000 clones, around nine tenths of them seen only once. This receptor was taken from a man aged 35 to 55 in good health. The chain combines TRBV19 with TRBJ2-7; TRBD1 matches 7 bases. The sequencing input was blood. CDR3 in amino acids: CATSRDSMYYEQYF. For the CDR3, the DNA is TGTGCCACATCAAGGGACAGTATGTACTACGAGCAGTACTTC. Drawing the rest from reference TRBV19 and TRBJ2-7, the complete variable domain is DGGITQSPKYLFRKEGQNVTLSCEQNLNHDAMYWYRQDPGQGLRLIYYSQIVNDFQKGDIAEGYSVSREKKESFPLTVTSAQKNPTAFYLCATSRDSMYYEQYFGPGTRLTVT.